Following are 15 T cell receptor beta chains from one sample sequenced in a study of neurological immune-mediated disorders. TCRdb reanalysed the 5' RACE reads using MiXCR and keeps one entry per CDR3 protein. The sample contains 95,000 to 110,000 distinct CDR3 sequences, 10% to 12% of which appear only once. The time point is: longitudinal time-point 3. The sequencing input was PBMCs. The origin of the receptors is a female donor with HTLV-1-associated myelopathy (HAM/TSP).

At least ten counts were recorded for this clonotype. J is TRBJ1-1 and V is TRBV5-1; 11 bases line up with TRBD1. The CDR3 is 17 amino acids. The germline V gene has CDR1 SGHRS and CDR2 YFSETQ. V lost 4 bases, J lost 1 base, and 9 bases stayed unmatched. The CDR3 reads CASSPIRTGGTNTEAFF. The CDR3 nucleotides are TGCGCCAGCAGCCCAATCCGGACAGGGGGCACGAACACTGAAGCTTTCTTT.

This clonotype appeared many times. The J gene is TRBJ2-3, the V gene TRBV7-3, with 9 positions matching TRBD2. The germline gives CDR1 SGHTA, CDR2 FQGTGA. V lost 5 bases, J lost 0 bases, and 6 bases stayed unmatched. The CDR3 extends over 16 amino acids. The DNA for the CDR3 is TGTGCCAGCAGCGCGATAGCGGGGGAGAGCACAGATACGCAGTATTTT. This translates into CASSAIAGESTDTQYF.

As to this clonotype: This may be a read error, as it is one base from a much larger clone. This chain joins TRBV5-6 and TRBJ2-1, with D unresolved. V lost 6 bases, J lost 3 bases, and 16 bases lay in between. The CDR3 length is 15 residues. Germline loops: CDR1 SGHDT, CDR2 YYEEEE. The DNA of the CDR3 is TGTGCCAGCACCTCACCCAGACTTAACTACAATGAGCAGTTCTTC. Protein: CASTSPRLNYNEQFF.

This clonotype was picked up many times. V and J are TRBV5-1 and TRBJ1-1; D possibly corresponds to TRBD1 (6 bases). This CDR3 has 18 amino acids. Trimming stripped 1 base from V and 5 bases from J, with 24 bases between. Germline lookup yields CDR1 SGHRS and CDR2 YFSETQ. The CDR3 loop is CASSLSLRTDGGGTEAFF. DNA of the CDR3: TGCGCCAGCAGCTTGAGCCTCCGGACAGATGGGGGAGGGACTGAAGCTTTCTTT.

This clonotype has at least ten counts. The chain carries TRBV5-6 and TRBJ2-4, with TRBD2 identical over 8 bases. Trimming removed 0 bases from V and 6 bases from J; junction bases left unmatched: 17. Germline V CDR1 and CDR2: SGHDT, YYEEEE. The CDR3 contains 19 residues. The CDR3 loop is CASSLDPSGGTPSRNIQYF. The CDR3 DNA reads as TGTGCCAGCAGCTTGGATCCGAGCGGGGGTACCCCTAGCCGAAACATTCAGTACTTC.

This clonotype was seen more than once but under ten times. The chain links TRBV5-6 to TRBJ2-3, with TRBD2 identical over 9 bases. This CDR3 is 15 amino acids long. The J segment lost 0 bases and the V segment lost 4 bases, leaving 3 bases of the junction unmatched. Germline assignment: CDR1 SGHDT and CDR2 YYEEEE. The CDR3 region has the DNA TGTGCCAGCAGCAATAGCGGGGGTAGCACAGATACGCAGTATTTT. It yields the protein CASSNSGGSTDTQYF.

This sequence joins TRBV30 and TRBJ1-1, with 10 nucleotides matching TRBD1. The CDR3 sequence is 14 residues long. The junction had 4 bases not matched to a gene; V was cut back by 3 bases and J by 3 bases. Germline V gene sequence: CDR1 GTSNPN, CDR2 SVGIG (reference sequence). In DNA form, the CDR3 reads TGTGCCTGGAGCGAGGGGACAGGGGACACTGAAGCTTTCTTT. Its protein product is CAWSEGTGDTEAFF.

This clonotype occurred many times. The chain couples TRBV20-1 to TRBJ2-7; D gene uncertain. Germline V gives CDR1 DFQATT, CDR2 SNEGSKA (reference sequence). The CDR3 totals 14 residues. Trimming pared 4 bases from V and 0 bases from J, leaving 13 bases between. DNA of the CDR3: TGCAGTGCTATCGGAAAGCACAGCTCCTACGAGCAGTACTTC. Amino acid sequence: CSAIGKHSSYEQYF.

The chain carries TRBV25-1 and TRBJ1-2; TRBD1 is a possible D gene (5 bases). CDR1 and CDR2 (germline): MGHDK, SYGVNS. The CDR3 is 15 residues long. V was trimmed by 9 bases and J by 4 bases, leaving 21 bases between them. The CDR3 bases are TGTGCCAGTAGAGGCGTGGGGACGGAAACCTATGGCTACACCTTC. It encodes CASRGVGTETYGYTF.

This clonotype was seen ten or more times. The chain recombines TRBV20-1 with TRBJ1-1, with D perhaps TRBD1 (6 bases). Germline CDR1 is DFQATT and CDR2 is SNEGSKA (reference sequence). CDR3 length: 14 amino acids. Trimming stripped 0 bases from V and 7 bases from J, with 15 bases between. In DNA form, the CDR3 reads TGCAGTGCTAGAGATACCAGGGGAGTAGATGAAGCTTTCTTT. Translating it yields CSARDTRGVDEAFF.

As regards this clonotype: One end of the junction is discordant with germline, which a read error may explain. The chain couples TRBV11-2 to TRBJ2-3; D possibly matches TRBD1 or TRBD2 (5 bases each). CDR3 size: 19 residues. The germline gives CDR1 SGHAT, CDR2 FQNNGV. In DNA form, the CDR3 reads TGTGCCAGCAGCTTAAATTATGGGATGGGTGGGGGACGCACGGATACGCAGTATTTT. Translated, it gives CASSLNYGMGGGRTDTQYF.

This clonotype has at least ten counts. This rearrangement joins TRBV12-3 or TRBV12-4 to TRBJ1-6; tentatively, D is TRBD1 (5 bases). The CDR3 is made up of 15 amino acids. The V gene lost 7 bases and the J gene lost 2 bases, with 12 bases spanning the gap. The CDR3 loop reads CASTMDTTYNSPLHF. The CDR3 DNA reads TGTGCCAGCACAATGGACACCACCTATAATTCACCCCTCCACTTT.

V and J are TRBV20-1 and TRBJ2-1, with 8 bases aligning to TRBD2. The J segment lost 3 bases and the V segment lost 5 bases, leaving 6 bases of the junction unmatched. The CDR3 extends over 14 amino acids. Per germline, CDR1 DFQATT and CDR2 SNEGSKA (reference sequence). The CDR3 is CSALTSAHYNEQFF. The CDR3, as DNA: TGCAGTGCTTTGACTAGCGCCCACTACAATGAGCAGTTCTTC.

The chain employs TRBV25-1 and TRBJ2-1; a possible D gene is TRBD1 (5 bases). V dropped 6 bases and J dropped 6 bases, with 18 bases sitting between them. The V gene's germline CDR1 is MGHDK and CDR2 SYGVNS. The CDR3 covers 15 residues. In nucleotides, the CDR3 is TGTGCCAGCAGCCCAATGGGGCACCTGGGCAATGAGCAGTTCTTC. It yields the protein CASSPMGHLGNEQFF.

This clonotype has a count of ten or more. The rearrangement joins TRBV5-1 to TRBJ1-1; D unclear. Germline V CDR1 and CDR2: SGHRS, YFSETQ. CDR3 size: 14 residues. The germline V and J ends were trimmed by 4 bases and 4 bases, with 14 bases remaining between them. The CDR3 region is CASSASVGFTEAFF. For the CDR3, the DNA is TGCGCCAGCAGCGCGTCAGTCGGATTCACTGAAGCTTTCTTT. The full variable domain, its missing parts supplied by reference TRBV5-1 and TRBJ1-1, is KAGVTQTPRYLIKTRGQQVTLSCSPISGHRSVSWYQQTPGQGLQFLFEYFSETQRNKGNFPGRFSGRQFSNSRSEMNVSTLELGDSALYLCASSASVGFTEAFFGQGTRLTVV.